This TCR beta chain was observed in a study of identical twins. Findings and caveats of the study: Fewer insertions were carried by abundant cord blood beta clonotypes, but none was seen in memory repertoires. Rather than following the same donors, the conclusions depended on cross-sectional statistical analysis. The models systematically underestimated how much out-of-frame TCR alpha was shared in monozygotic twins.

This clonotype was recorded at least ten times. What it binds is not known. Germline loops: CDR1 ENHRY, CDR2 SYGVKD. Trimming took 8 bases from V and 2 from J, leaving 13 bases between them. CDR3 length: 13 residues. The authors used template switching to add a universal primer site and gave cDNA unique molecular identifiers. TCRdb called the 5' RACE reads again in MiXCR, with one record for every CDR3 protein. Of around 1.7 million distinct CDR3 sequences listed, about 32% are singletons. The source material was cord blood. This chain uses TRBV10-3 with TRBJ2-7; TRBD2 is a possible D gene (6 bases). The clonotype was recovered from a newborn girl in good health. CDR3 DNA sequence: TGTGCCATCGATAGCGGAAATACCTACGAGCAGTACTTC. Translation: CAIDSGNTYEQYF.